A selection of T cell receptor beta chains follows, all from one sample in a study of blood T cell repertoires in COVID-19. Sequenced by immunoSEQ multiplex PCR; TCRdb stores in-frame clones only, minus some. The table records 100,000 or so clones, around 90% of them present only once. Specimen: peripheral blood. The receptor source for this set is a man in his 70s with acute or convalescent COVID-19. The CDR3 runs from the conserved cysteine through the conserved F or W. The D gene is left open where the match is weak. The size entry is marked missing in some rows and otherwise reads once, few, many or a size class.

TRBJ1-4	.	TRBD1	TRBV3-1/TRBV3-2	CASSQGVHRGANEKLFF	TGTGCCAGCAGCCAGGGAGTCCACAGGGGGGCTAATGAAAAACTGTTTTTT
TRBJ2-7	once	.	TRBV28	CASSLPGSGVAYEQYF	TGTGCCAGCAGTCTACCAGGGTCGGGTGTGGCCTACGAGCAGTACTTC
TRBJ2-7	.	TRBD2	TRBV5-1	CASNQGGHHEQYF	TGCGCCAGCAACCAGGGAGGGCACCACGAGCAGTACTTC
TRBJ1-4	.	.	TRBV2	CASSRAGGDEKLFF	TGTGCCAGCAGTAGGGCAGGAGGCGATGAAAAACTGTTTTTT
TRBJ2-7	once	.	TRBV4-1	CASSQDKQTTYEQYF	TGCGCCAGCAGCCAAGATAAACAGACTACCTACGAGCAGTACTTC
TRBJ2-5	.	.	TRBV19	CASSSLLQETQYF	TGTGCCAGTAGTTCTTTACTACAAGAGACCCAGTACTTC
TRBJ1-3	.	.	TRBV5-3	CARSTSRQTSGNTIYF	TGTGCCAGAAGCACCTCAAGACAGACCTCTGGAAACACCATATATTTT
TRBJ1-3	.	.	TRBV18	CASSDSIPLSGNTIYF	TGTGCCAGCTCGGACAGTATCCCTCTCTCTGGAAACACCATATATTTT
TRBJ2-3	few	.	TRBV7-2	CASSATTSTDTQYF	TGTGCCAGCAGCGCGACGACTAGCACAGATACGCAGTATTTT
TRBJ2-7	few	.	TRBV18	CASSYSLGYEQYF	TGTGCCAGCTCTTACTCCCTTGGTTACGAGCAGTACTTC
TRBJ2-5	few	.	TRBV7-8	CASSLLSGRHPPPTQYF	TGTGCCAGCAGCTTATTGTCAGGCCGACATCCCCCTCCGACCCAGTACTTC
TRBJ1-1	.	.	TRBV7-9	CASSLAQGLNTEAFF	TGTGCCAGCAGCTTAGCCCAGGGGCTGAACACTGAAGCTTTCTTT
TRBJ2-5	.	TRBD2	TRBV11-2	CASSLDLRLAGEETQYF	TGTGCCAGCAGCTTAGATCTTCGGCTAGCGGGGGAAGAGACCCAGTACTTC
TRBJ2-3	.	.	TRBV12-3/TRBV12-4	CASSLTDTQYF	TGTGCCAGCAGCCTTACAGATACGCAGTATTTT
TRBJ1-2	.	.	TRBV10-3	CAISVTGFSSGYTF	TGTGCCATCAGTGTTACAGGTTTCTCCTCTGGCTACACCTTC
TRBJ2-7	.	TRBD2	TRBV28	CASSSPGLAKYEQYF	TGTGCCAGCAGCTCTCCGGGACTAGCAAAATACGAGCAGTACTTC
TRBJ2-1	.	TRBD2	TRBV9	CASSPLAGADSEQFF	TGTGCCAGCAGCCCACTAGCGGGAGCAGATAGTGAGCAGTTCTTC
TRBJ2-2	once	.	TRBV5-4	CASSPGGAGELFF	TGTGCCAGCAGTCCAGGAGGTGCCGGGGAGCTGTTTTTT
TRBJ1-2	.	TRBD1	TRBV6-5	CASSKDRGPNYGYTF	TGTGCCAGCAGTAAGGACAGGGGGCCTAACTATGGCTACACCTTC
TRBJ1-2	.	TRBD1	TRBV5-1	CASSLAPDRANGYTF	TGCGCCAGCAGCTTGGCCCCTGACAGGGCAAATGGCTACACCTTC
TRBJ2-2	.	TRBD2	TRBV4-3	CASSVSGRIHTGELFF	TGCGCCAGCAGTGTTAGCGGGAGGATTCACACCGGGGAGCTGTTTTTT
TRBJ2-7	.	TRBD1	TRBV7-2	CASSTSRQGAGEQYF	TGTGCCAGCAGCACAAGCAGACAGGGGGCGGGGGAGCAGTACTTC
TRBJ2-6	.	.	TRBV25-1	CASSTESGANVLTF	TGTGCCAGCAGTACGGAGTCTGGGGCCAACGTCCTGACTTTC
TRBJ1-1	.	.	TRBV19	CATRRDTSNTEAFF	TGTGCCACCCGAAGGGACACCTCGAACACTGAAGCTTTCTTT
TRBJ2-2	.	TRBD2	TRBV11-2	CASSLDKRLAGGPGGELFF	TGTGCCAGCAGCTTAGATAAGAGACTAGCGGGAGGGCCCGGCGGGGAGCTGTTTTTT
TRBJ1-1	.	TRBD1	TRBV6-6	CASSPKWTGKDTEAFF	TGTGCCAGCAGCCCTAAGTGGACAGGGAAGGACACTGAAGCTTTCTTT
TRBJ2-5	.	TRBD2	TRBV20-1	CSASSSGEETQYF	TGCAGTGCTAGTTCTAGCGGAGAAGAGACCCAGTACTTC
TRBJ1-1	.	.	TRBV6-5	CASAGLIWNTEAFF	TGTGCCAGCGCAGGGCTCATCTGGAACACTGAAGCTTTCTTT
TRBJ1-4	.	TRBD1	TRBV7-8	CASSHKDWTGRVATNEKLFF	TGTGCCAGCAGTCACAAGGATTGGACAGGGAGAGTGGCAACTAATGAAAAACTGTTTTTT
TRBJ1-6	.	.	TRBV27	CASSPRTDNSPLHF	TGTGCCAGCAGTCCTCGGACAGATAATTCACCCCTCCACTTT
TRBJ1-2	once	.	TRBV28	CASSRGGNNYGYTF	TGTGCCAGCAGTAGGGGAGGAAATAACTATGGCTACACCTTC
TRBJ1-1	.	.	TRBV28	CASTTTTGAFF	TGTGCCAGCACTACCACGACTGGAGCTTTCTTT
TRBJ1-5	.	TRBD1	TRBV4-1	CASSQVVTGNQPQHF	TGCGCCAGCAGCCAAGTTGTGACAGGGAATCAGCCCCAGCATTTT
TRBJ2-7	.	.	TRBV12-2	CASRPWTGAYEQYF	TGTGCAAGTCGCCCCTGGACAGGAGCCTACGAGCAGTACTTC
TRBJ2-7	.	.	TRBV3-1/TRBV3-2	CASSQDSGVPYEQYF	TGTGCCAGCAGCCAAGATTCCGGGGTACCCTACGAGCAGTACTTC
TRBJ1-1	.	.	TRBV4-2	CASKLDSINTEAFF	TGTGCCAGCAAATTGGACAGTATCAACACTGAAGCTTTCTTT
TRBJ1-3	.	TRBD1	TRBV30	CAWTGQGREGNTIYF	TGTGCCTGGACGGGACAGGGCCGAGAGGGAAACACCATATATTTT
TRBJ1-2	.	.	TRBV5-6	CASSLSSTGYTF	TGTGCCAGCAGCCTCTCTAGTACTGGCTACACCTTC
TRBJ2-1	once	TRBD1	TRBV18	CASSPSGQNNEQFF	TGTGCCAGCTCACCCTCGGGACAGAACAATGAGCAGTTCTTC
TRBJ1-4	.	.	TRBV5-1	CASSFAGSHGANEKLFF	TGCGCCAGCAGCTTTGCCGGGAGTCACGGGGCTAATGAAAAACTGTTTTTT
TRBJ2-7	.	.	TRBV7-6	CASSPRNPGVGEQYF	TGTGCCAGCAGCCCAAGGAATCCGGGAGTGGGTGAGCAGTACTTC
TRBJ2-3	.	.	TRBV15	CATSGRTGGGDTQYF	TGTGCCACCAGCGGAAGGACAGGCGGAGGGGATACGCAGTATTTT